This section outlines one TCR beta chain sequence together with its context. This sample is part of a study of beta chain features in type 1 diabetes. The entirety of the isolated RNA underwent reverse transcription, so expressed TCRB transcripts were sequenced. The repertoire was sequenced with immunoSEQ multiplex PCR; TCRdb's copy has only in-frame clones and lacks some. The table has about 60,000 clones, approximately 59% seen once; the top ten hold 2.2%. This CDR3 region has 12 residues. Trimming stripped 5 bases from V and 5 bases from J, with 9 bases between. Per the germline V gene, CDR1 is MNHEY and CDR2 is SVGAGI.

The sequence was collected from a woman between 18 and 29 years old in good health. The source material was Tregs from blood. The rearrangement joins TRBV6-5 to TRBJ1-2; D not resolved. The CDR3 region has the DNA TGTGCCAGCAGTGAAGAGTTTTATGGCTACACCTTC. Residues: CASSEEFYGYTF.